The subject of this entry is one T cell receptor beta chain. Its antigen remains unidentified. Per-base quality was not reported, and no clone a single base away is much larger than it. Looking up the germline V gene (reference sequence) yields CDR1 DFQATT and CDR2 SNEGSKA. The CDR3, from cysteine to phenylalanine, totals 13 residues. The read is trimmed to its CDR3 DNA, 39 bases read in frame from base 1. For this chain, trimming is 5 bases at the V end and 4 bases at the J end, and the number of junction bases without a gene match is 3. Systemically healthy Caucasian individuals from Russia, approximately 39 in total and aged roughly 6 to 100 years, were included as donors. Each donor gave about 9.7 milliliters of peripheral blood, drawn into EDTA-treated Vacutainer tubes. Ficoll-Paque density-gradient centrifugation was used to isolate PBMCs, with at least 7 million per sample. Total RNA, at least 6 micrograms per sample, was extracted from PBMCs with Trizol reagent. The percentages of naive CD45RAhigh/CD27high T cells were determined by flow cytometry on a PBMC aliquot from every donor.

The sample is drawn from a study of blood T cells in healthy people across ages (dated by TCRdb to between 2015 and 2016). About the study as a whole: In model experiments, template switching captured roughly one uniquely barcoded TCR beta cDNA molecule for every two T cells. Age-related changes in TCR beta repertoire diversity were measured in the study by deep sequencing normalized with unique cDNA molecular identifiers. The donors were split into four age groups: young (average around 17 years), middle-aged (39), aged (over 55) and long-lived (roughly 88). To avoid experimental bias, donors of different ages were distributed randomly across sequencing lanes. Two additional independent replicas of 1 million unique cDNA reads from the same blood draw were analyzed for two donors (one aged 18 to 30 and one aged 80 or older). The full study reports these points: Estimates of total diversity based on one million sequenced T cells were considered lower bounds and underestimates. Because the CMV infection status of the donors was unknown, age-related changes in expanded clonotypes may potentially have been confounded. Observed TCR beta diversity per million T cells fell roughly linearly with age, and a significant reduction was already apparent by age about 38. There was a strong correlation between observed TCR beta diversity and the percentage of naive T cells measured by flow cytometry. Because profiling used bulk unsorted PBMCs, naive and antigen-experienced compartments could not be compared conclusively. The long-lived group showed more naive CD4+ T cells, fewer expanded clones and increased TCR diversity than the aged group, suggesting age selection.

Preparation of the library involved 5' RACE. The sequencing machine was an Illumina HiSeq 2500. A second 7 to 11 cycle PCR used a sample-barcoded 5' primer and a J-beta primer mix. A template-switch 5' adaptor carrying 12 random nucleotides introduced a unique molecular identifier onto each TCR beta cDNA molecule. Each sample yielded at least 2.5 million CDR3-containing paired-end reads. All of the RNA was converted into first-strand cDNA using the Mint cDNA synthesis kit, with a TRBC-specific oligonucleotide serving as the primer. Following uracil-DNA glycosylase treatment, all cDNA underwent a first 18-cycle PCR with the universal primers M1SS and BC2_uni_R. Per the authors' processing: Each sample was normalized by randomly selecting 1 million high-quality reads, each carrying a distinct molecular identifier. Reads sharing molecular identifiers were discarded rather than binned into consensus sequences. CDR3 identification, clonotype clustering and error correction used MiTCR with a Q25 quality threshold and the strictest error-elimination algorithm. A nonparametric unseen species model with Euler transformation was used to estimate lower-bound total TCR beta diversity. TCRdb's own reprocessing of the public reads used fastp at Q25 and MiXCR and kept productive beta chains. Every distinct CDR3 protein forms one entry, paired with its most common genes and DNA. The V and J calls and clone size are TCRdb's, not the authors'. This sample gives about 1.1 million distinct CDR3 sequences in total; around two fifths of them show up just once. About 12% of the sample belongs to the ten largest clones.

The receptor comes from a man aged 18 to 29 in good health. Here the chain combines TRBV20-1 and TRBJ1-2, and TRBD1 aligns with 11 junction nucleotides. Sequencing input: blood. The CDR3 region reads CSAGDRGIYGYTF. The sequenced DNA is TGCAGTGCTGGGGACAGGGGGATCTATGGCTACACCTTC.